This T cell receptor (beta chain) stems from a study of blood T cell repertoires in COVID-19. Study at large: There were acute and convalescent COVID-19 samples, and they came from the United States, Italy and Spain. PBMCs, B-cell-depleted T cells, or T cells provided the cDNA or gDNA that made up the material.

The germline gives CDR1 SGHTA, CDR2 FQGNSA. This CDR3 contains 13 residues. With 4 bases removed from V and 2 bases from J, the gap between germline ends came to 6 bases. Authors' methods: Amplification with reference gene primers provided the estimates of nucleated cell counts. The method was immunoSEQ multiplex PCR; TCRdb's version includes in-frame clones alone and lacks a portion of them. The V and J calls and the clone size are those of that table, but D and trimming were determined from the DNA. The sample contains 90,000 to 150,000 clones, roughly four fifths of which appear only once. The sample taken for sequencing was peripheral blood. The chain recombines TRBV7-2 with TRBJ2-1; D ambiguous. This receptor was obtained from a human donor in a cohort sampled during active COVID-19. The CDR3, as DNA: TGTGCCAGCAGCTCGGTGACCTACAATGAGCAGTTCTTC. Translation gives CASSSVTYNEQFF.